This T cell receptor (beta chain) was identified in a study of monozygotic twins with inflammatory bowel disease. Through template switching, UMIs that included a 6-nucleotide sample barcode were added. Each CDR3 protein gets one entry in TCRdb, which reprocessed the 5' RACE reads and gives no DNA. Its table records under 350,000 distinct CDR3 sequences. The CDR3 extends over 15 amino acids. The germline V gene encodes CDR1 SGHKS and CDR2 YYEKEE (reference sequence). Sequenced sample: blood. The chain uses TRBV5-5 and TRBJ1-4. The sequence came from a human donor with ulcerative colitis or Crohn's disease, or a healthy co-twin of an affected twin (not recorded which). The CDR3 region is CASTTGSSTNEKLFF. The full variable domain, rest sourced from reference TRBV5-5 and TRBJ1-4, is DAGVTQSPTHLIKTRGQQVTLRCSPISGHKSVSWYQQVLGQGPQFIFQYYEKEERGRGNFPDRFSARQFPNYSSELNVNALLLGDSALYLCASTTGSSTNEKLFFGSGTQLSVL.